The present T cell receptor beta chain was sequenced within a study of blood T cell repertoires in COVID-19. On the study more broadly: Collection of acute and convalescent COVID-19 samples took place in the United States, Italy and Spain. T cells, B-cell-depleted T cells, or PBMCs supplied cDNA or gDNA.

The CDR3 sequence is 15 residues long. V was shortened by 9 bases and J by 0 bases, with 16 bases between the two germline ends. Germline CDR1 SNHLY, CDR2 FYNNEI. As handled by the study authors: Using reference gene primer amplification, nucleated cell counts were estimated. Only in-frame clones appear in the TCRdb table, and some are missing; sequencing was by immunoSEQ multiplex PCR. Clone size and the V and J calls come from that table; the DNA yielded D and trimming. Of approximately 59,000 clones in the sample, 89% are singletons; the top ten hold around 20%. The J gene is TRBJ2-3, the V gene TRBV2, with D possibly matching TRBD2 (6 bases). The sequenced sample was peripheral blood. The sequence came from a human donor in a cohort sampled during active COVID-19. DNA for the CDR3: TGTGCCAGTACCCCTCGGGACTTCAGCACAGATACGCAGTATTTT. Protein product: CASTPRDFSTDTQYF.